The 25 T cell receptor beta chains given below trace back to one sample, sequenced in a study of beta chain features in type 1 diabetes. What was sequenced were expressed TCRB transcripts, since all of the isolated RNA had been reverse transcribed. Method: immunoSEQ multiplex PCR; TCRdb's copy keeps in-frame clones and lacks some. The sample yields 400,000 to 450,000 clones, about 15% seen once. Source material: naive CD4+ T cells from blood. The receptors originated from a man between 25 and 39 years old in good health.

This clone was recorded a few times. This chain connects TRBV4-3 to TRBJ2-7; maybe TRBD1 (5 bases). The CDR3 runs 15 residues. Trimming cost V 1 base and J 3 bases, with 13 bases left between them. Germline CDR1 LGHNA, CDR2 YSLEER. CDR3 sequence reads: CASSQATDILYEQYF. The CDR3 coding sequence is TGCGCCAGCAGCCAAGCTACGGACATTCTCTACGAGCAGTACTTC.

This clone was counted only a few times. This chain joins TRBV30 and TRBJ2-3; D is unclear. The CDR3 covers 14 residues. Trimming removed 8 bases from V and 4 bases from J, with 19 bases in between. The V gene's germline CDR1 is GTSNPN and CDR2 SVGIG (reference sequence). The CDR3: CALGGPKYPDTQYF. The CDR3 DNA sequence: TGTGCCCTAGGCGGCCCCAAGTACCCAGATACGCAGTATTTT.

In DNA form, the CDR3 reads TGTGCCAGCAGCCCCCGACTAGCGCTGAACACCGGGGAGCTGTTTTTT. Its translation is CASSPRLALNTGELFF. The rearrangement uses TRBV11-2 and TRBJ2-2, with 8 bases aligning to TRBD2. The CDR3 consists of 16 residues. With V trimmed by 5 bases and J by 1 base, 6 bases remained unmatched. Germline V lookup: CDR1 SGHAT, CDR2 FQNNGV.

There are a few counts of this clone. The gene calls are TRBV29-1 and TRBJ2-7, with a tentative D call TRBD1 (6 bases). Trimming took off 4 bases at V and 1 base at J, with 8 bases between the two ends. The CDR3 consists of 12 residues. In germline, CDR1 is SQVTM, CDR2 ANQGSEA. In DNA form, the CDR3 reads TGCAGCGTTGTACAGGGATCCTACGAGCAGTACTTC. Amino acids: CSVVQGSYEQYF.

The V gene is TRBV7-9, the J gene TRBJ2-7; no clear D gene. The V gene lost 4 bases and the J gene lost 3 bases, with 4 bases spanning the gap. Germline CDR1 reads SEHNR; CDR2 reads FQNEAQ (reference sequence). This CDR3 has 11 residues. This chain's CDR3 is CASSSFYEQYF. The CDR3 DNA reads TGTGCCAGCAGCTCTTTCTACGAGCAGTACTTC.

The chain employs TRBV30 and TRBJ2-7, with D perhaps matching TRBD1 (5 bases). Per the germline V gene, CDR1 is GTSNPN and CDR2 is SVGIG (reference sequence). The CDR3 loop spans 12 amino acids. V was shortened by 1 base and J by 5 bases, with 9 bases between the two germline ends. CDR3 sequence (DNA): TGTGCCTGGAGTGCAGGGTTGAACGAGCAGTACGTC. Translated: CAWSAGLNEQYV.

The J gene is TRBJ2-1, the V gene TRBV15, with D hard to call. Germline CDR1 LNHNV, CDR2 YYDKDF (reference sequence). V lost 1 base to trimming and J lost 9 bases, with 7 bases between them. This CDR3 region has 12 residues. CDR3 DNA sequence: TGTGCCACCAGCAGAGTGGGTGCTGAGCAGTTCTTC. It codes for CATSRVGAEQFF. Supplemented by reference TRBV15 and TRBJ2-1, the full variable domain reads DAMVIQNPRYQVTQFGKPVTLSCSQTLNHNVMYWYQQKSSQAPKLLFHYYDKDFNNEADTPDNFQSRRPNTSFCFLDIRSPGLGDTAMYLCATSRVGAEQFFGPGTRLTVL.

The chain joins TRBV7-2 to TRBJ2-3; possibly TRBD2 for D (5 bases). V was pared by 2 bases and J by 4 bases, with 16 bases between. In germline, CDR1 is SGHTA, CDR2 FQGNSA. This CDR3 is built from 16 residues. In nucleotides, the CDR3 is TGTGCCAGCAGCTTAAACGCGAGGGCCGTAGCAGATACGCAGTATTTT. Its protein is CASSLNARAVADTQYF.

This clone was observed once. This chain uses TRBV5-1 with TRBJ2-5, with 11 bases lining up with TRBD2. Germline assignment: CDR1 SGHRS and CDR2 YFSETQ. The J segment lost 2 bases and the V segment lost 9 bases, leaving 15 bases of the junction unmatched. The CDR3 is 17 residues long. In DNA form, the CDR3 reads TGCGCCACAAGTGAACAGCCGGGGACTAGCGGACAAGAGACCCAGTACTTC. Protein sequence: CATSEQPGTSGQETQYF.

The CDR3 DNA sequence: TGTGCCAGCAGCCGCACTAGCGGGGGACTCTACGAGCAGTACTTC. This encodes CASSRTSGGLYEQYF. This rearrangement joins TRBV7-8 to TRBJ2-7; TRBD2 matches 11 bases. In germline, CDR1 is SGHVS, CDR2 FQNEAQ. The CDR3 extends over 15 amino acids. The J segment lost 3 bases and the V segment lost 5 bases, leaving 6 bases of the junction unmatched.

This clone has only a few counts. The CDR3 DNA sequence: TGTGCCAGCAGTCCCCCGGCGGTGATCGAGCTGTTTTTT. Its translation is CASSPPAVIELFF. The V gene is TRBV7-2, the J gene TRBJ2-2; D ambiguous. CDR1 SGHTA and CDR2 FQGNSA come from the germline V gene. The CDR3 contains 13 residues. Trimming took 6 bases from V and 11 from J, leaving 16 bases between them.

The chain recombines TRBV2 with TRBJ1-2; 9 bases align to TRBD1. The CDR3 length is 15 residues. CDR1 and CDR2 from the germline V gene are SNHLY and FYNNEI. Trimming cost V 4 bases and J 4 bases; bases outside gene matches: 7. CDR3 nucleotide sequence: TGTGCCAGCAGTGTAAGGACAGGGGACAGCTATGGCTACACCTTC. Translating gives CASSVRTGDSYGYTF.

This chain uses TRBV21-1 with TRBJ1-4; the table's D call, TRBD1, has no DNA check behind it. TRBV21-1 is a listed pseudogene. The length of the CDR3 is 15 residues. This CDR3 is CASIISHATNEKLFF. The DNA for the CDR3 is TGTGCCAGCATAATTTCACATGCAACTAATGAAAAACTGTTTTTT.

The chain carries TRBV19 and TRBJ1-6; no clear D gene. Trimming shortened V by 8 bases and J by 4 bases, and 9 bases separated the two germline ends. Germline CDR1 is LNHDA and CDR2 is SQIVND (reference sequence). The CDR3 runs 13 residues. CDR3 amino acids: CASGRPYNSPLHF. Here the CDR3 DNA reads TGTGCCAGTGGACGGCCTTATAATTCACCCCTCCACTTT.

In its sample, this clone was seen a few times. The V gene is TRBV7-9, the J gene TRBJ2-5; TRBD1 agrees at 7 bases. The CDR3 is made up of 15 amino acids. The germline CDR1 and CDR2 sequences are SEHNR and FQNEAQ (reference sequence). The V gene end was trimmed by 6 bases and the J gene end by 1 base; junction bases not matched to a gene: 8. The CDR3 is CASRSGTAAQETQYF. CDR3 sequence (DNA): TGTGCCAGCAGGTCCGGGACAGCCGCCCAAGAGACCCAGTACTTC.

In this sample, this clone turned up a few times. This chain connects TRBV19 to TRBJ2-1, with D possibly being TRBD1 (6 bases). Between the trimmed V and J ends, which lost 8 bases and 3 bases, there was a span of 14 bases. This CDR3 has 14 residues. Germline lookup yields CDR1 LNHDA and CDR2 SQIVND (reference sequence). CDR3 protein: CASQTGSNYNEQFF. CDR3 sequence (DNA): TGTGCCAGTCAGACAGGATCAAACTACAATGAGCAGTTCTTC.

The rearrangement links TRBV29-1 to TRBJ1-4; D unclear. The germline V gene encodes CDR1 SQVTM and CDR2 ANQGSEA. This CDR3 spans 13 amino acids. Trimming removed 5 bases from V and 6 bases from J, with 13 bases in between. The DNA of the CDR3 is TGCAGCGTTAGATCCCCGGGTTATGAAAAACTGTTTTTT. Translated: CSVRSPGYEKLFF.

CDR3 region: CAWSSGTADSNQPQHF. The CDR3 nucleotides are TGTGCCTGGAGTTCCGGGACTGCTGATAGCAATCAGCCCCAGCATTTT. The chain couples TRBV30 to TRBJ1-5; D may be TRBD1 (5 bases). The CDR3 is made up of 16 amino acids. Per the germline V gene, CDR1 is GTSNPN and CDR2 is SVGIG (reference sequence). V was trimmed by 2 bases and J by 0 bases, leaving 14 bases between them.

In this sample, this clone turned up a few times. V is TRBV7-9 and J is TRBJ2-5; tentative D call: TRBD1 (6 bases). V was clipped by 5 bases and J by 5 bases, with 12 bases between them. The CDR3 length is 13 residues. The germline V gene encodes CDR1 SEHNR and CDR2 FQNEAQ (reference sequence). The CDR3 coding sequence is TGTGCCAGCAGCATAGGGACAATCGAGACCCAGTACTTC. As protein: CASSIGTIETQYF.

This clone was seen a handful of times. The rearrangement joins TRBV7-9 to TRBJ1-2, with D possibly matching TRBD1 (5 bases). V lost 3 bases and J 5 bases, leaving 10 bases between the germline ends. This CDR3 contains 13 residues. Germline V gives CDR1 SEHNR, CDR2 FQNEAQ (reference sequence). CDR3 coding DNA: TGTGCCAGCAGCTTCGGGGACCTGTATGGCTACACCTTC. Translation gives CASSFGDLYGYTF.

The chain employs TRBV28 and TRBJ2-1; 15 bases are shared with TRBD2. The CDR3 has 16 residues. Trimming took 2 bases from V and 8 from J; bases not matched to a gene: 4. CDR1 is MDHEN and CDR2 is SYDVKM in the germline V gene. CDR3 sequence: CASSLGGLAGGDEQFF. The CDR3 DNA follows: TGTGCCAGCAGTTTAGGGGGACTAGCGGGAGGCGATGAGCAGTTCTTC.

This clone was seen a handful of times. V usage is TRBV11-2 and J usage is TRBJ2-1, with D tentatively TRBD1 (6 bases). This CDR3 has 14 amino acids. The V and J ends lost 4 bases and 6 bases respectively, with 13 bases between them. The V gene's germline CDR1 is SGHAT and CDR2 FQNNGV. This CDR3 reads CASSSWKTGNEQFF. The CDR3 DNA reads TGTGCCAGCAGCTCGTGGAAGACAGGCAATGAGCAGTTCTTC.

The chain employs TRBV7-9 and TRBJ2-2; 9 nucleotides match TRBD2. This CDR3 has 15 residues. From germline, CDR1 is SEHNR and CDR2 FQNEAQ (reference sequence). J gave up 0 bases and V 8 bases, and 4 bases lay outside the gene matches. The CDR3 loop is CASVTSGTNTGELFF. CDR3 nucleotides: TGTGCCAGCGTGACTAGCGGTACGAACACCGGGGAGCTGTTTTTT.

This clone has more than one count but fewer than ten. This chain uses TRBV6-5 with TRBJ2-1; D perhaps matches TRBD1 (6 bases). V lost 6 bases to trimming and J lost 5 bases, with 8 bases between them. This CDR3 has 12 amino acids. CDR1 is MNHEY, CDR2 SVGAGI, per germline. The CDR3, as DNA: TGTGCCAGCAGGCGGACAGACAATGAGCAGTTCTTC. This codes for CASRRTDNEQFF.

This clone has just a few counts. V is TRBV9 and J is TRBJ2-3, with 11 bases fitting TRBD1. In germline, CDR1 is SGDLS, CDR2 YYNGEE. The CDR3 consists of 17 residues. V shed 0 bases, J shed 4 bases, and the junction held 7 bases outside the gene matches. This CDR3 is CASSVERGTGGPDTQYF. In nucleotides, the CDR3 is TGTGCCAGCAGCGTAGAGCGGGGGACAGGGGGGCCAGATACGCAGTATTTT. Full variable domain (outside the CDR3, taken from reference TRBV9 and TRBJ2-3): DSGVTQTPKHLITATGQRVTLRCSPRSGDLSVYWYQQSLDQGLQFLIQYYNGEERAKGNILERFSAQQFPDLHSELNLSSLELGDSALYFCASSVERGTGGPDTQYFGPGTRLTVL.